These 25 T cell receptor beta chains were all obtained from the same sample, sequenced in a study of T cells after yellow fever vaccination. TCRdb itself ran the 5' RACE reads through MiXCR, one entry per CDR3 protein. Of about 260,000 distinct CDR3 sequences in the sample, roughly 5.2% are singletons; the top ten hold 2.5% to 4%. The starting material was CD4+ T cells sorted from PBMCs, obtained on the day of the yellow fever booster vaccination. All receptors derive from a man between 18 and 29 years old who received the YFV17D yellow fever vaccine.

A few counts support this clonotype. This chain links TRBV19 with TRBJ2-3; 9 bases align to TRBD2. The CDR3 extends over 12 amino acids. Trimming cost V 8 bases and J 6 bases; bases outside gene matches: 3. Germline CDR1 reads LNHDA; CDR2 reads SQIVND (reference sequence). The CDR3: CASAGGQDTQYF. DNA for the CDR3: TGTGCCAGTGCGGGGGGGCAGGATACGCAGTATTTT. The whole variable domain, filled in from reference TRBV19 and TRBJ2-3, reads DGGITQSPKYLFRKEGQNVTLSCEQNLNHDAMYWYRQDPGQGLRLIYYSQIVNDFQKGDIAEGYSVSREKKESFPLTVTSAQKNPTAFYLCASAGGQDTQYFGPGTRLTVL.

There are many counts of this clonotype. This chain links TRBV4-3 with TRBJ2-1; possibly TRBD2 for D (5 bases). The V gene lost 3 bases and the J gene lost 6 bases, with 9 bases spanning the gap. CDR3 size: 13 residues. CDR1 is LGHNA, CDR2 YSLEER, per germline. Here the CDR3 reads CASSQVRGNEQFF. DNA of the CDR3: TGCGCCAGCAGCCAGGTCCGGGGCAATGAGCAGTTCTTC.

This clonotype occurred a few times. The CDR3: CSVEVGGLWTSRDNEQFF. In nucleotides, the CDR3 is TGCAGCGTTGAAGTGGGGGGGTTGTGGACTAGTAGAGACAATGAGCAGTTCTTC. This chain links TRBV29-1 with TRBJ2-1; TRBD2 matches 7 bases. The V and J ends lost 1 base and 5 bases, in that order; junction bases with no gene match: 17. The germline gives CDR1 SQVTM, CDR2 ANQGSEA. The CDR3 runs 18 residues.

This clonotype was seen at least ten times. A read error may produce the germline difference seen at one junction end. The rearrangement uses TRBV5-1 and TRBJ2-3; D remains ambiguous. CDR1 is SGHRS, CDR2 YFSETQ, per germline. The CDR3 covers 13 residues. The CDR3 protein is CASSLGGSDTQYF. The CDR3 nucleotides are TGTGCCAGCAGTTTAGGCGGCTCAGATACGCAGTATTTT. Complete variable domain (other parts from reference TRBV5-1 and TRBJ2-3): KAGVTQTPRYLIKTRGQQVTLSCSPISGHRSVSWYQQTPGQGLQFLFEYFSETQRNKGNFPGRFSGRQFSNSRSEMNVSTLELGDSALYLCASSLGGSDTQYFGPGTRLTVL.

This clonotype came up a few times. The V gene is TRBV5-6, the J gene TRBJ1-1, with D uncertain. The germline V gene has CDR1 SGHDT and CDR2 YYEEEE. V was cut by 4 bases and J by 5 bases, with 12 bases left in between. The CDR3 extends over 13 amino acids. Here the CDR3 reads CASSTRLRTEAFF. The CDR3, as DNA: TGTGCCAGCAGCACCCGACTGAGGACTGAAGCTTTCTTT.

This chain connects TRBV5-5 to TRBJ2-3; 11 bases match TRBD2. J gave up 1 base and V 4 bases, and 14 bases lay outside the gene matches. The length of the CDR3 is 19 residues. The V gene's germline CDR1 is SGHKS and CDR2 YYEKEE (reference sequence). The CDR3 sequence is CASSRVSGGAGAGTDTQYF. CDR3 in DNA: TGTGCCAGCAGCCGGGTTAGCGGGGGGGCCGGCGCCGGCACAGATACGCAGTATTTT. Filled out from reference TRBV5-5 and TRBJ2-3, the complete variable domain reads DAGVTQSPTHLIKTRGQQVTLRCSPISGHKSVSWYQQVLGQGPQFIFQYYEKEERGRGNFPDRFSARQFPNYSSELNVNALLLGDSALYLCASSRVSGGAGAGTDTQYFGPGTRLTVL.

This clonotype was seen ten or more times. The chain carries TRBV9 and TRBJ2-5; 7 nucleotides agree with TRBD1. Germline CDR1 SGDLS, CDR2 YYNGEE. Trimming took 0 bases from V and 1 from J; bases not matched to a gene: 12. The CDR3 is 18 amino acids. For the CDR3, the DNA is TGTGCCAGCAGCGTAGGGCAAGGGGGCAGGGCGTTCCAAGAGACCCAGTACTTC. Protein product: CASSVGQGGRAFQETQYF.

This clonotype was detected only a few times. The V call is TRBV2, the J call TRBJ2-7; unclear D gene. V lost 4 bases, J lost 2 bases, and 9 bases lay in between. The germline CDR1 and CDR2 sequences are SNHLY and FYNNEI. This CDR3 has 13 amino acids. The chain's CDR3 is CASSVRVPYEQYF. The CDR3 DNA follows: TGTGCCAGCAGTGTACGGGTCCCCTACGAGCAGTACTTC.

Ten or more counts support this clonotype. The chain links TRBV12-3 or TRBV12-4 to TRBJ2-3, with no clear D. CDR3 length: 14 residues. Trimming left V 7 bases short and J 2 bases short, with 13 bases between. This chain's CDR3 is CASKPSLNTDTQYF. DNA for the CDR3: TGTGCCAGCAAACCAAGCCTGAACACAGATACGCAGTATTTT.

This clonotype was seen a few times. The rearrangement uses TRBV7-2 and TRBJ2-3, with D tentatively TRBD1 (5 bases). V gave up 5 bases and J gave up 0 bases, with 15 bases separating them. Per germline, CDR1 SGHTA and CDR2 FQGNSA. The CDR3 extends over 16 amino acids. Here the CDR3 reads CASSRITGSSTDTQYF. For the CDR3, the DNA is TGTGCCAGCAGCCGAATAACAGGTTCTAGCACAGATACGCAGTATTTT. The full variable domain, its missing parts supplied by reference TRBV7-2 and TRBJ2-3, is GAGVSQSPSNKVTEKGKDVELRCDPISGHTALYWYRQSLGQGLEFLIYFQGNSAPDKSGLPSDRFSAERTGGSVSTLTIQRTQQEDSAVYLCASSRITGSSTDTQYFGPGTRLTVL.

In its sample, this clonotype was seen many times. The chain is built from TRBV7-2 and TRBJ2-3; the D gene is possibly TRBD1 (6 bases). The CDR3 is 15 amino acids. V was cut by 2 bases and J by 0 bases, with 9 bases left in between. In germline, CDR1 is SGHTA, CDR2 FQGNSA. The CDR3 DNA follows: TGTGCCAGCAGCTTAATGAGGGGGAGCACAGATACGCAGTATTTT. Its protein is CASSLMRGSTDTQYF. The full variable domain, with the rest looked up from reference TRBV7-2 and TRBJ2-3, is GAGVSQSPSNKVTEKGKDVELRCDPISGHTALYWYRQSLGQGLEFLIYFQGNSAPDKSGLPSDRFSAERTGGSVSTLTIQRTQQEDSAVYLCASSLMRGSTDTQYFGPGTRLTVL.

The rearrangement uses TRBV30 and TRBJ1-5, with D maybe TRBD1 (5 bases). The CDR3 runs to 12 residues. The germline gives CDR1 GTSNPN, CDR2 SVGIG (reference sequence). V lost 6 bases, J lost 7 bases, and 13 bases lay in between. This CDR3 reads CACNSGHQPQHF. The CDR3 region has the DNA TGTGCCTGCAACTCGGGGCACCAGCCCCAGCATTTT.

This clonotype showed up just a few times. The rearrangement joins TRBV20-1 to TRBJ2-1; unclear D gene. This CDR3 has 13 residues. The V end lost 3 bases, the J end lost 4 bases, and 10 bases lay between the germline ends. Germline V gene sequence: CDR1 DFQATT, CDR2 SNEGSKA (reference sequence). DNA of the CDR3: TGCAGTGCTAGTGGTGGGTTTTACAATGAGCAGTTCTTC. It is translated as CSASGGFYNEQFF.

The CDR3 loop reads CASSLVGQGGSGSYNEQFF. CDR3 bases: TGTGCCAGCAGCTTAGTCGGACAGGGAGGGTCAGGCTCCTACAATGAGCAGTTCTTC. The chain recombines TRBV7-8 with TRBJ2-1; a weak D match, TRBD1 (8 bases). This CDR3 has 19 residues. Looked up from germline, CDR1 is SGHVS and CDR2 is FQNEAQ. V lost 1 base and J 0 bases, leaving 19 bases between the germline ends.

CDR3 in amino acids: CASSLATGNYEQYF. The CDR3 DNA follows: TGTGCCAGCAGCTTAGCGACAGGGAACTACGAGCAGTACTTC. This chain uses TRBV7-2 with TRBJ2-7; 7 bases map to TRBD1. Germline CDR1 SGHTA, CDR2 FQGNSA. The J segment lost 3 bases and the V segment lost 0 bases, leaving 2 bases of the junction unmatched. This CDR3 comprises 14 residues.

This clonotype has a handful of counts. V usage is TRBV5-1 and J usage is TRBJ2-5, with a weak D call TRBD2 (6 bases). CDR3 length: 15 residues. The V end lost 4 bases, the J end lost 5 bases, and 18 bases lay between the germline ends. Germline-derived CDR1 and CDR2 are SGHRS and YFSETQ. The CDR3 reads CASSTEVRSGETQYF. The CDR3 DNA sequence: TGCGCCAGCAGCACTGAGGTCAGGAGCGGGGAGACCCAGTACTTC.

At least ten counts were recorded for this clonotype. The chain combines TRBV5-1 with TRBJ1-4; no reliable D call. CDR1 and CDR2 (germline): SGHRS, YFSETQ. V lost 0 bases and J 8 bases, leaving 14 bases between the germline ends. The CDR3 covers 15 residues. DNA of the CDR3: TGCGCCAGCAGCTTGGAAGAGGGCCTTCACGAAAAACTGTTTTTT. Its translation is CASSLEEGLHEKLFF.

The V call is TRBV11-2, the J call TRBJ1-1; tentative D call: TRBD1 (5 bases). V lost 5 bases and J lost 0, with 19 bases in between. CDR1 and CDR2 from the germline V gene are SGHAT and FQNNGV. The CDR3 has 17 residues. DNA of the CDR3: TGTGCCAGCAGCCCCAGCTTTAGACAGATCATGAACACTGAAGCTTTCTTT. It is translated as CASSPSFRQIMNTEAFF.

The sample holds a few counts of this clonotype. This rearrangement joins TRBV27 to TRBJ1-6; D not certain. Per germline, CDR1 MNHEY and CDR2 SMNVEV (reference sequence). Trimming cost V 2 bases and J 0 bases, with 14 bases left between them. The CDR3 has 18 residues. The CDR3 DNA is TGTGCCAGCAGTTTACCCCGGACGGTGGGCTCCTATAATTCACCCCTCCACTTT. Translation gives CASSLPRTVGSYNSPLHF.

This clonotype was counted many times. The chain uses TRBV7-9 and TRBJ2-3; tentatively, D is TRBD2 (6 bases). This CDR3 contains 15 residues. Germline CDR1 is SEHNR and CDR2 is FQNEAQ (reference sequence). Trimming stripped 1 base from V and 5 bases from J, with 13 bases between. This CDR3 reads CASSLDGGRLDTQYF. CDR3 sequence (DNA): TGTGCCAGCAGCTTAGACGGGGGACGGTTAGATACGCAGTATTTT.

This clonotype was seen more than once but under ten times. This chain links TRBV15 with TRBJ2-1; D might be TRBD2 (7 bases). Trimming cost V 0 bases and J 4 bases, with 16 bases left between them. The CDR3 loop spans 17 amino acids. Germline loops: CDR1 LNHNV, CDR2 YYDKDF (reference sequence). The chain's CDR3 is CATSRDLGGGPYNEQFF. The CDR3 DNA reads as TGTGCCACCAGCAGAGATCTTGGGGGGGGCCCTTACAATGAGCAGTTCTTC.

This clonotype was counted between two and nine times. The chain carries TRBV2 and TRBJ2-7; D not resolved. Trimming took 7 bases from V and 2 from J, leaving 15 bases between them. Germline V CDR1 and CDR2: SNHLY, FYNNEI. The CDR3 consists of 14 residues. The DNA for the CDR3 is TGTGCCAGCACCGAGGACGGCACCACCTACGAGCAGTACGTC. Amino acid sequence: CASTEDGTTYEQYV.

The chain joins TRBV14 to TRBJ1-4, with D unresolved. Germline V lookup: CDR1 SGHDN, CDR2 FVKESK. Between the trimmed V and J ends, which lost 0 bases and 1 base, there was a span of 6 bases. The CDR3 has 15 residues. The CDR3 here is CASSQERLTNEKLFF. DNA for the CDR3: TGTGCCAGCAGCCAAGAGAGGCTAACTAATGAAAAACTGTTTTTT.

There are many counts of this clonotype. The chain is built from TRBV5-1 and TRBJ2-3; the match to TRBD2 covers 8 bases. The germline gives CDR1 SGHRS, CDR2 YFSETQ. The CDR3 is 15 amino acids. V shed 5 bases and J 4 bases; nucleotides not matched to a gene: 9. CDR3 nucleotides: TGCGCCAGCAGTGGAGCGGGGGATTTGGCAGATACGCAGTATTTT. Translating gives CASSGAGDLADTQYF.

V usage is TRBV4-1 and J usage is TRBJ2-5; 9 nucleotides agree with TRBD2. The ends lost 4 bases at V and 4 bases at J; junction bases unmatched: 7. Germline V gives CDR1 MGHRA, CDR2 YSYEKL. The CDR3 sequence is 15 residues long. The CDR3 loop reads CASSRGTSRRETQYF. Written as DNA, the CDR3 is TGCGCCAGCAGCCGCGGGACTAGCCGGAGAGAGACCCAGTACTTC.